This section outlines one T cell receptor beta chain sequence together with its context. The antigen is not known. This entry comes from a study of blood T cells in healthy people across ages. In the study overall: Through template switching, about one barcoded beta molecule was captured per two T cells, as measured in model experiments.

Combining a sample-barcoded 5' primer with a J-beta primer mix, a second PCR ran for about 7 to 12 cycles. TCRdb used MiXCR to reprocess the 5' RACE reads, holding one entry per CDR3 protein. The table records about 830,000 distinct CDR3 sequences, over 45% of them present only once. V was cut by 6 bases and J by 4 bases, with 13 bases left in between. The CDR3 sequence is 13 residues long. Germline-derived CDR1 and CDR2 are DFQATT and SNEGSKA (reference sequence). The study recruited healthy Caucasian donors from Russia who were aged about 6 to 90. Total RNA extraction produced at least 6 micrograms (per sample) for the study. General study results and limits: It was not known whether donors were CMV positive (a possible confounder of expanded clonotype changes).

The sample consisted of blood. The receptor was derived from a man aged 25 to 45 in good health. The chain is built from TRBV20-1 and TRBJ2-1, with a tentative D call TRBD2 (6 bases). This CDR3 is CSAYRGVYNEQFF. In DNA, the CDR3 is TGCAGTGCCTATCGCGGGGTATACAATGAGCAGTTCTTC.